The T cell receptor (beta chain) under discussion was sequenced for a study of T-cell reconstitution after alpha-beta-depleted transplantation in children. Points from the study as a whole: The origin of high day-60 TCRbeta diversity in some patients lay in surviving recipient T cells and thymic progenitors. T-cell counts and diversity at one year following transplant were attributed mainly to newly produced T cells. Alpha-beta T cells about two months after transplant reportedly derived from several hundred expanded graft clones.

The authors prepared the TCRbeta library with unique molecular identifiers. TCRdb re-derived calls from the PCR reads in MiXCR, one entry per CDR3 protein. Of a few hundred thousand distinct CDR3 sequences in the sample, 43% were seen once. There are 17 residues in the CDR3. CDR1 and CDR2 (germline): DFQATT, SNEGSKA (reference sequence). Trimming at V came to 0 bases and at J to 9 bases, leaving 12 bases not matched to a gene. With respect to this clonotype: Its antigen is not identified.

Source: PBMCs, taken before TCRalphabeta/CD19-depleted stem cell transplant. The rearrangement joins TRBV20-1 to TRBJ2-1; 12 nucleotides agree with TRBD2. The origin of this receptor is a girl aged 2-10 years with aplastic anemia, due to receive a stem cell transplant. As DNA, the CDR3 is TGCAGTGCTAGAGATAGGCCGGGGACTAGCGGGTTCCTTGAGCAGTTCTTC. It encodes CSARDRPGTSGFLEQFF.